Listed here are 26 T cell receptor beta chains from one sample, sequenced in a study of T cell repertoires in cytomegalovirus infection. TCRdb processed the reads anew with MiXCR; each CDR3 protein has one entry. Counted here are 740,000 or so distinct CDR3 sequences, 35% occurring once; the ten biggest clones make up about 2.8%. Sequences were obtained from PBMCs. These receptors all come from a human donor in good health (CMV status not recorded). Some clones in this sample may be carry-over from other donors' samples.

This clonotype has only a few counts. CDR3 nucleotides: TGTGCCAGCAGCCTGAAGCGGGGGGGGGATGAGCAGTTCTTC. This gives the protein CASSLKRGGDEQFF. The chain recombines TRBV7-2 with TRBJ2-1; the match to TRBD2 covers 10 bases. Losses at the gene ends were 5 bases for V and 8 bases for J; bases not matched to a gene: 6. From germline, CDR1 is SGHTA and CDR2 FQGNSA. The CDR3 totals 14 residues. Together with reference TRBV7-2 and TRBJ2-1, the CDR3 gives the full variable domain: GAGVSQSPSNKVTEKGKDVELRCDPISGHTALYWYRQSLGQGLEFLIYFQGNSAPDKSGLPSDRFSAERTGGSVSTLTIQRTQQEDSAVYLCASSLKRGGDEQFFGPGTRLTVL.

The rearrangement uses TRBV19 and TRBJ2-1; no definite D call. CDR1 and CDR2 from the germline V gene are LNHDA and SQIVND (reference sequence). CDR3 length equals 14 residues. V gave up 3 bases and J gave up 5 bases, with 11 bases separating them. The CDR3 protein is CASSMAVGNNEQFF. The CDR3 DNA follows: TGTGCCAGTAGTATGGCGGTGGGCAACAATGAGCAGTTCTTC.

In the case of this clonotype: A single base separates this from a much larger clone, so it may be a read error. As DNA, the CDR3 is TGTGCCAGCAGCTCGACAGGATTTCCCTACGAGCCGTACTTC. Amino acids: CASSSTGFPYEPYF. The chain employs TRBV7-2 and TRBJ2-7, with D tentatively TRBD1 (6 bases). Germline CDR1 and CDR2: SGHTA and FQGNSA. The CDR3 totals 14 residues.

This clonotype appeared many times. CDR3 in DNA: TGTGCCAGCAGCCCCCGTGGTAGCGGGAGATCATACGAGCAGTACTTC. Residues: CASSPRGSGRSYEQYF. J is TRBJ2-7 and V is TRBV7-2; 9 bases map to TRBD2. Germline assignment: CDR1 SGHTA and CDR2 FQGNSA. Trimming at V came to 5 bases and at J to 4 bases, leaving 12 bases not matched to a gene. CDR3 length equals 16 residues.

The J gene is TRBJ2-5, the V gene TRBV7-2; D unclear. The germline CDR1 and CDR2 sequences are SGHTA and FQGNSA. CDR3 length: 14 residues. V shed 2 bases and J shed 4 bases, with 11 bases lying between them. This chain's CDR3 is CASSLSVWGETQYF. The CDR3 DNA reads TGTGCCAGCAGCTTATCGGTCTGGGGAGAGACCCAGTACTTC. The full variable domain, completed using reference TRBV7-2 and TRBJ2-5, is GAGVSQSPSNKVTEKGKDVELRCDPISGHTALYWYRQSLGQGLEFLIYFQGNSAPDKSGLPSDRFSAERTGGSVSTLTIQRTQQEDSAVYLCASSLSVWGETQYFGPGTRLLVL.

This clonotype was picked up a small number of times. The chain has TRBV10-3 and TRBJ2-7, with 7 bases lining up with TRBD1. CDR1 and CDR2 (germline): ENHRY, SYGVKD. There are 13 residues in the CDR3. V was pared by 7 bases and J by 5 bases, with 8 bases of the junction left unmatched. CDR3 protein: CAIIRDSDHEQYF. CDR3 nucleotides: TGTGCCATCATCCGGGACAGCGACCACGAGCAGTACTTC.

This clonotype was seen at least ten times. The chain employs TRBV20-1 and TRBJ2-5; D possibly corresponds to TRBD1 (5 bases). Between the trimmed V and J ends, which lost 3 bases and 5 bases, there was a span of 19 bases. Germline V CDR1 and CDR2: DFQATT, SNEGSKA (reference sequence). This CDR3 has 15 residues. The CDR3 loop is CSARETQGIGETQYF. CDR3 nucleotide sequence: TGCAGTGCTAGGGAAACCCAGGGAATCGGGGAGACCCAGTACTTC.

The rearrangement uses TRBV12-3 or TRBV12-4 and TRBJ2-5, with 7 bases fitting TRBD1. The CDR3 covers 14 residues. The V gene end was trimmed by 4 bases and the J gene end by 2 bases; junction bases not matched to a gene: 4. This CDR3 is CASSSTGQQETQYF. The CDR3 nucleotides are TGTGCCAGCAGTTCCACGGGACAGCAAGAGACCCAGTACTTC.

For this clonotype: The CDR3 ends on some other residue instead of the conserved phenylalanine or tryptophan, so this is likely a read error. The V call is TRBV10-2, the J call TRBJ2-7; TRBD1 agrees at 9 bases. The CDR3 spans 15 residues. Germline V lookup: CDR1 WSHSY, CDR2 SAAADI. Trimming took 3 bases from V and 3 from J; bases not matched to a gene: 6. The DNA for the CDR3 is TGCGCCAGCAGTGACTCCGGGACAGGGCTCTACGAGCAGTACTTA. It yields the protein CASSDSGTGLYEQYL.

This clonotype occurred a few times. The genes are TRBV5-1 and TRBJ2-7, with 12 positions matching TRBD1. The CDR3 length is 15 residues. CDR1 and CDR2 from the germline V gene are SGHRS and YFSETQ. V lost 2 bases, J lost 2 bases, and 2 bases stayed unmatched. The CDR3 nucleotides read TGCGCCAGCAGCTTCGGGACAGGGGGCCCCTACGAGCAGTACTTC. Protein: CASSFGTGGPYEQYF.

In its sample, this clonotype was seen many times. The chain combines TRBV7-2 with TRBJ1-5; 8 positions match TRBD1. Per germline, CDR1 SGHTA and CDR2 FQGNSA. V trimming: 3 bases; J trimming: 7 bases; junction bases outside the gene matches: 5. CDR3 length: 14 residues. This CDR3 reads CASSFVTGEQPQHF. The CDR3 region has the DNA TGTGCCAGCAGCTTTGTGACAGGGGAACAGCCCCAGCATTTT.

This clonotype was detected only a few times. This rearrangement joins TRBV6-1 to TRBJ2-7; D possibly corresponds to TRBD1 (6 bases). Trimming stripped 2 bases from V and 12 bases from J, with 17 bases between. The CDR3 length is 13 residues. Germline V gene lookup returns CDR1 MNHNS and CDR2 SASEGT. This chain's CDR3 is CASSELGRDNPYF. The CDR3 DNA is TGTGCCAGCAGTGAATTAGGAAGGGACAATCCGTACTTC.

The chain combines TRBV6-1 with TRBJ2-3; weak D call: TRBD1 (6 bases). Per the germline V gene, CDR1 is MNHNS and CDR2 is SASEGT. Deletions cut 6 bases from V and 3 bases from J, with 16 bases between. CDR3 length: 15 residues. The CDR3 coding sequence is TGTGCCAGCAGCCGAACAGGGAGTGTGACAGATACGCAGTATTTT. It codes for CASSRTGSVTDTQYF.

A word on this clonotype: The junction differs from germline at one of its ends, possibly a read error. The DNA for the CDR3 is TGTGACAGCAGCATCCTGGACAGGGGGCAGGAGACCCATTACTTC. Residues: CDSSILDRGQETHYF. J is TRBJ2-5 and V is TRBV7-2; 11 positions agree with TRBD1. Per germline, CDR1 SGHTA and CDR2 FQGNSA. CDR3 size: 15 residues.

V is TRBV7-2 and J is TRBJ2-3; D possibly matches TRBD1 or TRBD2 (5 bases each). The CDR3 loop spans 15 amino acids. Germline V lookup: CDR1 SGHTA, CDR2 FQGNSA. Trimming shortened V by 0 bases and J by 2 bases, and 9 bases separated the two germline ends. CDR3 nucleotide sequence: TGTGCCAGCAGCTTAGCGGGGGTTATCACAGATACGCAGTATTTT. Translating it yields CASSLAGVITDTQYF. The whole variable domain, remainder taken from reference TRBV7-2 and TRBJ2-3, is GAGVSQSPSNKVTEKGKDVELRCDPISGHTALYWYRQSLGQGLEFLIYFQGNSAPDKSGLPSDRFSAERTGGSVSTLTIQRTQQEDSAVYLCASSLAGVITDTQYFGPGTRLTVL.

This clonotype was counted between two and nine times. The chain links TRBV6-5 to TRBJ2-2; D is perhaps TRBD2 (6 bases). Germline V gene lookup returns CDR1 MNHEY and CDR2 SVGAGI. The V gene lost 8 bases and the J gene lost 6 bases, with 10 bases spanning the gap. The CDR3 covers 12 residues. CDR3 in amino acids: CASLGGPGELFF. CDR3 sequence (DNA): TGTGCCAGCCTGGGAGGACCCGGGGAGCTGTTTTTT.

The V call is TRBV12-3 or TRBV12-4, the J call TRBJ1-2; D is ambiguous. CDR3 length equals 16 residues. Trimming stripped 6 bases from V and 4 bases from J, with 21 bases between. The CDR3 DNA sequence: TGTGCCAGCAGCCCTTTTAGTACCCTTTCGGGCTATGGCTACACCTTC. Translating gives CASSPFSTLSGYGYTF.

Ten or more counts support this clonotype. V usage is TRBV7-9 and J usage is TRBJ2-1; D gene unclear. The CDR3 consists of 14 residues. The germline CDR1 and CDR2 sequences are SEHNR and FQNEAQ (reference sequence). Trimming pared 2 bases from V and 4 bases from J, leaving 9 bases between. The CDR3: CASSLSPRYNEQFF. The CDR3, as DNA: TGTGCCAGCAGCTTATCACCCCGTTACAATGAGCAGTTCTTC.

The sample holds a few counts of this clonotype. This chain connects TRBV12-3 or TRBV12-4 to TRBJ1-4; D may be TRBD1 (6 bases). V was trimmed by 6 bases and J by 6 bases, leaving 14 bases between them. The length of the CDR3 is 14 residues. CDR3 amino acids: CASSETGRDEKLFF. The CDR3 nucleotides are TGTGCCAGCAGCGAAACAGGGAGAGATGAAAAACTGTTTTTT.

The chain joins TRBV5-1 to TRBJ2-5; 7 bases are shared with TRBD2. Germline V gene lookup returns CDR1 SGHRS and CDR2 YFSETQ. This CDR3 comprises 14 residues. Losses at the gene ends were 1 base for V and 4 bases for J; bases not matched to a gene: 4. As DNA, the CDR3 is TGCGCCAGCAGCTTGTTCGGGGGGTTAGAGACCCAGTACTTC. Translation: CASSLFGGLETQYF.

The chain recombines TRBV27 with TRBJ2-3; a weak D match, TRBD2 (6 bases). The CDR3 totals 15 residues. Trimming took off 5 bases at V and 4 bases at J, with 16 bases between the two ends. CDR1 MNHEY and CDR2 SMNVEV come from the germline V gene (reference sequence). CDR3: CASSPGTPRADTQYF. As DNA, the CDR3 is TGTGCCAGCAGTCCCGGGACTCCAAGGGCAGATACGCAGTATTTT.

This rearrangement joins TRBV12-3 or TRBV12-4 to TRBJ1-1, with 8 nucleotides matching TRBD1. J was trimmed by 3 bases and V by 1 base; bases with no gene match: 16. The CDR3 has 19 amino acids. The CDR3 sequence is CASSLGQGAWEVPDTEAFF. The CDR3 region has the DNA TGTGCCAGCAGTTTAGGGCAGGGGGCGTGGGAAGTTCCGGACACTGAAGCTTTCTTT.

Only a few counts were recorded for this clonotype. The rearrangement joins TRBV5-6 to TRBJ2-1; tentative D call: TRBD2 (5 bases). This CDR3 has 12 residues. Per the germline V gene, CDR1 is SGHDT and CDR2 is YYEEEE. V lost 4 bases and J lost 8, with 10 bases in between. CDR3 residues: CASSGIGDEQFF. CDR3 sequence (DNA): TGTGCCAGCAGCGGAATCGGGGATGAGCAGTTCTTC.

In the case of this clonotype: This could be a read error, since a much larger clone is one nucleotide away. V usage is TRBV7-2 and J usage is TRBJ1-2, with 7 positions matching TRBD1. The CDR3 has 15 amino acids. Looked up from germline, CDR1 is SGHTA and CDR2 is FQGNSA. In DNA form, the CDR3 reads TGTGACAGCATCCATCCCGGGACAGCTAACTATGGCTACACCTTC. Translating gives CDSIHPGTANYGYTF.

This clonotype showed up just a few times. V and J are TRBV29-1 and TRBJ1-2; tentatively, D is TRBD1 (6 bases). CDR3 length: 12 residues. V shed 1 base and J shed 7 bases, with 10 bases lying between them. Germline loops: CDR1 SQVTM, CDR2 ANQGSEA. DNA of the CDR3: TGCAGCGTTGAAGGGACAGCGGCTGGCTACACCTTC. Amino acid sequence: CSVEGTAAGYTF.

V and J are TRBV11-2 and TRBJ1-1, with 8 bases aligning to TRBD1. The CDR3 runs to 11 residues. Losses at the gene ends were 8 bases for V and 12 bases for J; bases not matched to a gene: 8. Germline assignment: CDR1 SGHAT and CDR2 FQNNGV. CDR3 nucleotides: TGTGCCAGCGGCCTCAGGGGGCGATCTTTCTTT. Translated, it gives CASGLRGRSFF.